These 16 T cell receptor beta chains originate from one sample sequenced in a study of vaccination and CD4 T cells after COVID-19. The Oncomine TCR Beta short-read assay generated sequence data from the DNA of cultured CD4+ T cells. TCRdb processed the PCR reads anew with MiXCR; each CDR3 protein has one entry. The repertoire holds 9,500 to 11,000 distinct CDR3 sequences, with roughly three quarters as singletons. For these receptors, no antigen is known. Stated treatment: approximately nine-day PBMC culture with coronavirus spike peptide pools or control peptides (ViraFEST assay). Material for sequencing was CD4+ T cells from blood, cultured in vitro. These receptors were taken from a human donor who had recovered from COVID-19.

The chain links TRBV21-1 to TRBJ1-2; the table's D call, TRBD1, has no DNA check behind it. TRBV21-1 is a listed pseudogene. This CDR3 region has 14 residues. The CDR3: CASSRETGDYGYTF. In DNA, the CDR3 is TGTGCCAGCTCCAGGGAGACAGGGGACTATGGCTACACCTTC.

The V gene is TRBV24-1, the J gene TRBJ1-2, with D uncertain. Between the trimmed V and J ends, which lost 1 base and 6 bases, there was a span of 11 bases. CDR3 length: 14 residues. Germline V gene lookup returns CDR1 KGHDR and CDR2 SFDVKD. The CDR3, as DNA: TGTGCCACCAGTGATTTAGGCAGACCCGATGGCTACACCTTC. Translation: CATSDLGRPDGYTF.

This clonotype was picked up a small number of times. The rearrangement joins TRBV25-1 to TRBJ2-1; D gene ambiguous. CDR3 size: 11 residues. The V end lost 5 bases, the J end lost 4 bases, and 3 bases lay between the germline ends. Per the germline V gene, CDR1 is MGHDK and CDR2 is SYGVNS. The CDR3 reads CASSKYNEQFF. Written as DNA, the CDR3 is TGTGCCAGCAGTAAGTACAATGAGCAGTTCTTC. The variable domain in full, completed from reference TRBV25-1 and TRBJ2-1, reads EADIYQTPRYLVIGTGKKITLECSQTMGHDKMYWYQQDPGMELHLIHYSYGVNSTEKGDLSSESTVSRIRTEHFPLTLESARPSHTSQYLCASSKYNEQFFGPGTRLTVL.

V and J are TRBV6-5 and TRBJ1-5; 7 nucleotides agree with TRBD1. CDR1 and CDR2 from the germline V gene are MNHEY and SVGAGI. The CDR3 spans 14 residues. Unmatched junction bases numbered 2, after V lost 4 bases and J lost 2 bases. The CDR3 reads CASSSDRGNQPQHF. The CDR3 DNA is TGTGCCAGCAGTTCAGACAGGGGCAATCAGCCCCAGCATTTT.

The chain recombines TRBV7-9 with TRBJ1-5; possible D gene TRBD1, 5 bases. The CDR3 length is 14 residues. Germline CDR1 and CDR2: SEHNR and FQNEAQ (reference sequence). V shed 4 bases and J shed 5 bases, with 12 bases lying between them. The CDR3 sequence: CASSSGQGDQPQHF. The CDR3 DNA is TGTGCCAGCAGCTCCGGCCAGGGTGATCAGCCCCAGCATTTT.

The chain uses TRBV6-4 and TRBJ2-7; 9 bases fit TRBD1. CDR1 is MRHNA and CDR2 is SNTAGT in the germline V gene. The CDR3 totals 14 residues. V gave up 7 bases and J gave up 2 bases; unmatched junction bases: 6. CDR3 sequence: CASTVGTGTYEQYF. In nucleotides, the CDR3 is TGTGCCAGCACCGTCGGGACAGGGACCTACGAGCAGTACTTC.

The chain carries TRBV7-8 and TRBJ2-7, with D possibly being TRBD1 (6 bases). Germline V gene sequence: CDR1 SGHVS, CDR2 FQNEAQ. Trimming stripped 5 bases from V and 7 bases from J, with 12 bases between. The CDR3 length is 12 residues. CDR3 in DNA: TGTGCCAGCAGCCCCAGGACAGAAGAGCAGTACTTC. It yields the protein CASSPRTEEQYF.

The V and J genes are TRBV20-1 and TRBJ2-5; TRBD2 aligns across 10 bases. Trimming took 4 bases from V and 4 from J; bases not matched to a gene: 3. The CDR3 sequence is 13 residues long. Germline V CDR1 and CDR2: DFQATT, SNEGSKA (reference sequence). The CDR3 nucleotides read TGCAGTGCTACCCCTAGCGGGAGAGAGACCCAGTACTTC. It yields the protein CSATPSGRETQYF.

The chain uses TRBV15 and TRBJ2-7; TRBD1 agrees at 7 bases. Germline V gene lookup returns CDR1 LNHNV and CDR2 YYDKDF (reference sequence). This CDR3 is built from 15 residues. J lost 6 bases, V lost 0 bases, and 8 bases had no gene match. The CDR3 here is CATSRDGSGGGEQYF. CDR3 bases: TGTGCCACCAGCAGAGATGGCTCAGGGGGTGGCGAGCAGTACTTC.

J is TRBJ2-5 and V is TRBV6-2 or TRBV6-3; a weak D match, TRBD1 (5 bases). Germline CDR1 and CDR2: MNHEY and SVGEGT. CDR3 length equals 15 residues. Deletions cut 2 bases from V and 1 base from J, with 11 bases between. CDR3 sequence: CASSYQGFLQETQYF. Here the CDR3 DNA reads TGTGCCAGCAGTTACCAGGGATTTCTCCAAGAGACCCAGTACTTC.

The chain combines TRBV7-9 with TRBJ2-3; 8 bases map to TRBD1. Germline V gives CDR1 SEHNR, CDR2 FQNEAQ (reference sequence). V was pared by 6 bases and J by 6 bases, with 5 bases of the junction left unmatched. The CDR3 contains 13 residues. The chain's CDR3 is CASSRQGRDTQYF. CDR3 nucleotide sequence: TGTGCCAGCAGTCGACAGGGGAGGGATACGCAGTATTTT.

The chain's CDR3 is CASSPRGNQPQHF. The CDR3 nucleotides are TGTGCCAGCAGCCCCAGGGGGAATCAGCCCCAGCATTTT. The chain is built from TRBV21-1 and TRBJ1-5; the table's D gene call, TRBD1, was not cross checked with the DNA. TRBV21-1 is a pseudogene. This CDR3 has 13 residues.

This clonotype occurred a few times. This sequence joins TRBV7-8 and TRBJ1-2, with D hard to call. This CDR3 contains 13 residues. Trimming stripped 3 bases from V and 5 bases from J, with 10 bases between. Germline loops: CDR1 SGHVS, CDR2 FQNEAQ. CDR3 DNA sequence: TGTGCCAGCAGCTTCGGACGGATGTATGGCTACACCTTC. Residues: CASSFGRMYGYTF.

The V gene is TRBV20-1, the J gene TRBJ1-5; TRBD1 is a possible D gene (6 bases). V lost 6 bases and J lost 4, with 19 bases in between. This CDR3 region has 15 residues. Germline loops: CDR1 DFQATT, CDR2 SNEGSKA (reference sequence). The CDR3 sequence: CSALREPRGNQPQHF. The CDR3 DNA reads as TGCAGTGCACTGAGGGAGCCCAGGGGAAATCAGCCCCAGCATTTT.

The chain joins TRBV7-2 to TRBJ1-5, with D maybe TRBD1 (5 bases). The CDR3 is 16 residues long. Germline assignment: CDR1 SGHTA and CDR2 FQGNSA. The V end lost 0 bases, the J end lost 5 bases, and 14 bases lay between the germline ends. CDR3 protein: CASSLAGGPSHQPQHF. For the CDR3, the DNA is TGTGCCAGCAGCTTAGCGGGGGGACCCTCCCATCAGCCCCAGCATTTT.

This clonotype turned up a few times. CDR3 in DNA: TGTGCCACCAGTGATCCACAAGAGACCCAGTACTTC. Its protein is CATSDPQETQYF. This chain uses TRBV24-1 with TRBJ2-5; D not resolved. The CDR3 loop spans 12 amino acids. The V gene's germline CDR1 is KGHDR and CDR2 SFDVKD. Trimming pared 3 bases from V and 2 bases from J, leaving 3 bases between.